This T cell receptor beta chain was obtained from a study of circulating CD8 cells and anti-PD-1 response in melanoma. Regarding the study as a whole: Expanded sorted subsets were checked for tumor reactivity using peptides.

This CDR3 is 14 amino acids long. The trim removed 8 bases at V and 9 bases at J, leaving 12 bases unmatched. Germline assignment: CDR1 SNHLY and CDR2 FYNNEI. TCR libraries were prepared from 15 ng of total RNA with the QIAseq Immune Repertoire TCR panel. TCRdb reprocessed the reads with MiXCR, giving one entry per CDR3 protein. The sample shows some 200 distinct CDR3 sequences, around an eighth of them seen only once. This clonotype rates as medium-sized. The target antigen is unknown. Live CD3+CD8+TCRalphabeta+ cells were sorted into four subsets by PD-1 and/or TIGIT. The sample in question was CD8+ T cells from PBMCs, obtained at baseline or after one month of anti-PD-1 therapy (not recorded which). The genes are TRBV2 and TRBJ2-7, with TRBD2 matching over 11 bases. The clonotype comes from a human donor with melanoma. CDR3 DNA: TGTGCCAGCCGAGATAGCGGGAGGGCCCACGGGCAGTACTTC. Translation gives CASRDSGRAHGQYF.